Listed here is a single T cell receptor (beta chain). The CDR3 spans 16 residues. With 0 bases removed from V and 4 bases from J, the gap between germline ends came to 14 bases. Some clones are missing from TCRdb's copy, which holds only in-frame ones; the method was immunoSEQ multiplex PCR. The sample has 300,000 or so clones; roughly nine tenths are singletons. This sample is part of a study of blood T cell repertoires in COVID-19. Background on the study: COVID-19 samples collected from the United States, Italy and Spain covered acute and convalescent phases. T cells, B-cell-depleted T cells, or PBMCs supplied cDNA or gDNA.

The sequenced material came from peripheral blood. This TCR was recovered from a man aged 18 to 35 who had recovered from COVID-19. The rearrangement links TRBV5-3 to TRBJ2-1; weak D call: TRBD1 (7 bases). TRBV5-3 is filed as an ORF, its function uncertain. DNA for the CDR3: TGTGCCAGAAGCTTGGGCGGGACAGATCTTTACAATGAGCAGTTCTTC. Translated: CARSLGGTDLYNEQFF.